A single sample is the source of the 18 T cell receptor beta chains below, sequenced in a study of blood T cell repertoires in COVID-19 (dated by TCRdb to about 2020). Receptor libraries were prepared by the immunoSEQ multiplex PCR assay. The table was pulled from immuneACCESS by TCRdb, which kept in-frame rearrangements only. Such tables lose some clones; where checked, under half of the loss comes from unresolved V genes, and the rest has no known cause. Recorded for this sample are 200,000 to 300,000 clones; roughly nine tenths of them occurred a single time. 6.2% of the sample comes from the top ten. The sample consisted of peripheral blood. These TCRs come from a man in his 60s with acute or convalescent COVID-19.

The V gene is TRBV11-3, the J gene TRBJ2-1, with a possible D match to TRBD2 (5 bases). CDR3 size: 14 residues. Trimming took off 0 bases at V and 7 bases at J, with 10 bases between the two ends. The germline V gene has CDR1 SGHNT and CDR2 YENEEA. The CDR3 DNA sequence: TGTGCCAGCAGCTTAGACGGACTTCGGAATGAGCAGTTCTTC. It is translated as CASSLDGLRNEQFF.

This clone was seen just once. The V and J genes are TRBV7-2 and TRBJ2-2; perhaps TRBD2 as D (6 bases). Looked up from germline, CDR1 is SGHTA and CDR2 is FQGNSA. The CDR3 totals 16 residues. The V gene lost 5 bases and the J gene lost 7 bases, with 20 bases spanning the gap. This chain's CDR3 is CASSPRNQVEGGELFF. Written as DNA, the CDR3 is TGTGCCAGCAGCCCTAGAAATCAGGTGGAGGGCGGGGAGCTGTTTTTT.

In its sample, this clone was seen once. The chain has TRBV6-5 and TRBJ2-5; 11 nucleotides match TRBD1. The CDR3 is made up of 14 amino acids. Germline V gene lookup returns CDR1 MNHEY and CDR2 SVGAGI. With V trimmed by 6 bases and J by 2 bases, 2 bases remained unmatched. CDR3: CASRDRGRQETQYF. The CDR3 DNA is TGTGCCAGCAGGGACAGGGGGCGGCAAGAGACCCAGTACTTC.

This sequence joins TRBV5-4 and TRBJ1-3; the D gene is possibly TRBD1 (6 bases). The germline CDR1 and CDR2 sequences are SGHNT and YYREEE (reference sequence). V was clipped by 4 bases and J by 4 bases, with 21 bases between them. This CDR3 has 17 amino acids. The CDR3: CASSRRSQGLGGNTIYF. In DNA form, the CDR3 reads TGTGCCAGCAGCCGCAGATCACAGGGTCTGGGGGGAAACACCATATATTTT.

V usage is TRBV28 and J usage is TRBJ2-7, with 9 nucleotides matching TRBD1. In germline, CDR1 is MDHEN, CDR2 SYDVKM. V was pared by 11 bases and J by 3 bases, with 14 bases of the junction left unmatched. The CDR3 is 15 residues long. The DNA of the CDR3 is TGTGCCGCCTCCGGGGGACAGGGTTTAAGCTACGAGCAGTACTTC. Translated, it gives CAASGGQGLSYEQYF.

The chain is built from TRBV7-2 and TRBJ2-6; D is perhaps TRBD2 (5 bases). The CDR3 is 16 amino acids. The V gene lost 3 bases and the J gene lost 1 base, with 10 bases spanning the gap. CDR1 is SGHTA and CDR2 is FQGNSA in the germline V gene. The CDR3 loop reads CASSLHRTSGANVLTF. The CDR3 nucleotides read TGTGCCAGCAGCTTGCACCGGACTTCTGGGGCCAACGTCCTGACTTTC. Full variable domain (rest looked up from reference TRBV7-2 and TRBJ2-6): GAGVSQSPSNKVTEKGKDVELRCDPISGHTALYWYRQSLGQGLEFLIYFQGNSAPDKSGLPSDRFSAERTGGSVSTLTIQRTQQEDSAVYLCASSLHRTSGANVLTFGAGSRLTVL.

This chain links TRBV3-1 (or the pseudogene TRBV3-2) with TRBJ1-5, with 8 nucleotides matching TRBD1. Germline assignment: CDR1 LGHDT and CDR2 YNNKEL (reference sequence). Trimming cost V 6 bases and J 4 bases; bases outside gene matches: 2. The CDR3 contains 13 residues. CDR3 coding DNA: TGTGCCAGCAGTCGACAGGGGAATCAGCCCCAGCATTTT. Protein product: CASSRQGNQPQHF.

The chain has TRBV10-3 and TRBJ1-1; D not certain. The CDR3 is 13 amino acids. V was cut by 7 bases and J by 0 bases, with 9 bases left in between. CDR1 ENHRY and CDR2 SYGVKD come from the germline V gene. CDR3 residues: CAINQEMNTEAFF. DNA for the CDR3: TGTGCCATCAACCAGGAAATGAACACTGAAGCTTTCTTT.

This clone was seen only a few times. The chain recombines TRBV28 with TRBJ2-2; 13 positions match TRBD2. The trim removed 6 bases at V and 6 bases at J, leaving 7 bases unmatched. The germline CDR1 and CDR2 sequences are MDHEN and SYDVKM. The CDR3 totals 16 residues. The CDR3, as DNA: TGTGCCAGCAGAGCCACTAGCGGGAGGGTAGCCGGGGAGCTGTTTTTT. Translated: CASRATSGRVAGELFF.

This chain links TRBV6-5 with TRBJ1-2, with D possibly TRBD1 on 6 matching bases. CDR3 length: 15 residues. Germline values: CDR1 MNHEY, CDR2 SVGAGI. V was shortened by 5 bases and J by 5 bases, with 18 bases between the two germline ends. The CDR3 region is CASSPGGAHGYGYTF. CDR3 bases: TGTGCCAGCAGTCCCGGGGGGGCCCATGGGTATGGCTACACCTTC.

The gene calls are TRBV24-1 and TRBJ2-3; 9 positions agree with TRBD2. This CDR3 region has 15 residues. The germline V gene has CDR1 KGHDR and CDR2 SFDVKD. Trimming at V came to 5 bases and at J to 2 bases, leaving 4 bases not matched to a gene. This CDR3 is CATSGAGGHTDTQYF. The CDR3 coding sequence is TGTGCCACCAGTGGAGCGGGAGGTCACACAGATACGCAGTATTTT.

This chain uses TRBV7-6 with TRBJ2-7; D might be TRBD1 (10 bases). Germline V gene data show CDR1 as SGHVS and CDR2 as FNYEAQ. The V end lost 5 bases, the J end lost 1 base, and 27 bases lay between the germline ends. This CDR3 comprises 19 residues. CDR3 region: CASSGGQGVGLAISYEQYF. CDR3 nucleotides: TGTGCCAGCAGCGGAGGACAGGGGGTGGGACTAGCTATTTCCTACGAGCAGTACTTC.

The chain has TRBV6-5 and TRBJ2-7; 8 nucleotides line up with TRBD1. Germline V gives CDR1 MNHEY, CDR2 SVGAGI. The trim removed 4 bases at V and 5 bases at J, leaving 7 bases unmatched. CDR3 length: 14 amino acids. CDR3 nucleotide sequence: TGTGCCAGCAGTTCCACGGACAGGGACAACGAGCAGTACTTC. This encodes CASSSTDRDNEQYF.

CDR3: CASSRLVRGADTQYF. CDR3 DNA: TGTGCCAGCAGTCGACTAGTTCGGGGGGCAGATACGCAGTATTTT. This sequence joins TRBV6-2 or TRBV6-3 and TRBJ2-3; TRBD2 agrees at 7 bases. Trimming took 5 bases from V and 4 from J; bases not matched to a gene: 9. Germline CDR1 and CDR2: MNHEY and SVGEGT. The CDR3 spans 15 residues.

This clone was seen just once. The genes are TRBV19 and TRBJ1-1; D gene uncertain. CDR3 length: 12 amino acids. V lost 7 bases and J 5 bases, leaving 11 bases between the germline ends. In germline, CDR1 is LNHDA, CDR2 SQIVND (reference sequence). The CDR3 DNA is TGTGCCAGTAACCTGCGAGGGACTGAAGCTTTCTTT. Its translation: CASNLRGTEAFF.

The V gene is TRBV24-1, the J gene TRBJ1-1; 8 nucleotides match TRBD1. V was pared by 9 bases and J by 5 bases, with 10 bases of the junction left unmatched. Germline V gene data show CDR1 as KGHDR and CDR2 as SFDVKD. The CDR3 consists of 14 residues. The CDR3 reads CATQADRGGTEAFF. The CDR3 DNA reads TGTGCCACCCAAGCCGACAGGGGAGGAACTGAAGCTTTCTTT.

The CDR3 sequence is CASSYSRTSGSYNEQFF. DNA for the CDR3: TGTGCCAGCAGTTATTCCCGGACTAGCGGGAGTTATAATGAGCAGTTCTTC. This rearrangement joins TRBV6-2 or TRBV6-3 to TRBJ2-1, with 13 bases that match TRBD2. Germline loops: CDR1 MNHEY, CDR2 SVGEGT. V was pared by 3 bases and J by 7 bases, with 9 bases of the junction left unmatched. CDR3 size: 17 residues.

V and J are TRBV3-1 (or the pseudogene TRBV3-2) and TRBJ1-2; D is possibly TRBD1 (6 bases). This CDR3 has 14 residues. Germline V gives CDR1 LGHDT, CDR2 YNNKEL (reference sequence). The V end was cut by 1 base, the J end by 5 bases, with 11 bases between. CDR3: CASSQGGTPYGYTF. As DNA, the CDR3 is TGTGCCAGCAGCCAAGGAGGGACACCTTATGGCTACACCTTC.